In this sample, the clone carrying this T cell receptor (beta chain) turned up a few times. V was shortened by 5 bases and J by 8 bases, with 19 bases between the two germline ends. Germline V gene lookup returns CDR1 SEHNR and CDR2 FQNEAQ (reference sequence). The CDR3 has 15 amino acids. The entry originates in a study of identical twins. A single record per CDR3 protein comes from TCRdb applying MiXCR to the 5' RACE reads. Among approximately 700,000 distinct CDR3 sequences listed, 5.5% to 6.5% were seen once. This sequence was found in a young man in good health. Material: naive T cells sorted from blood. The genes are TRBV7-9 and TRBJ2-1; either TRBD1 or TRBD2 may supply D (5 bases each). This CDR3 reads CASSARGRLGDEQFF. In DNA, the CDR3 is TGTGCCAGCAGCGCCCGGGGACGTCTTGGAGATGAGCAGTTCTTC.